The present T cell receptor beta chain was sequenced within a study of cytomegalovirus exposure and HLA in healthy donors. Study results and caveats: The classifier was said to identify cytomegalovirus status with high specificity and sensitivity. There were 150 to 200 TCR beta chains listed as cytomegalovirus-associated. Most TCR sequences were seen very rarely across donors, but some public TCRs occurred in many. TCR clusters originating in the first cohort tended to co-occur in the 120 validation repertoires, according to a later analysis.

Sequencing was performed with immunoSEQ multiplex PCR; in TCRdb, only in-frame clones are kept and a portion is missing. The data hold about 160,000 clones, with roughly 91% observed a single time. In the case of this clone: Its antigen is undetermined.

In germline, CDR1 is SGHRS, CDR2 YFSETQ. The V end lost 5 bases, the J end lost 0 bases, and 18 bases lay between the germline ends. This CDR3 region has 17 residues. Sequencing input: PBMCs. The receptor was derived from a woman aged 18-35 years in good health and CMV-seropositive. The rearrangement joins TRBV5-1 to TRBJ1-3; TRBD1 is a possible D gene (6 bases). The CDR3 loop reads CASSWTAVTLSGNTIYF. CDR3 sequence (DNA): TGCGCCAGCAGTTGGACAGCTGTGACGCTCTCTGGAAACACCATATATTTT. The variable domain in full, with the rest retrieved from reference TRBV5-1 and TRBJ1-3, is KAGVTQTPRYLIKTRGQQVTLSCSPISGHRSVSWYQQTPGQGLQFLFEYFSETQRNKGNFPGRFSGRQFSNSRSEMNVSTLELGDSALYLCASSWTAVTLSGNTIYFGEGSWLTVV.